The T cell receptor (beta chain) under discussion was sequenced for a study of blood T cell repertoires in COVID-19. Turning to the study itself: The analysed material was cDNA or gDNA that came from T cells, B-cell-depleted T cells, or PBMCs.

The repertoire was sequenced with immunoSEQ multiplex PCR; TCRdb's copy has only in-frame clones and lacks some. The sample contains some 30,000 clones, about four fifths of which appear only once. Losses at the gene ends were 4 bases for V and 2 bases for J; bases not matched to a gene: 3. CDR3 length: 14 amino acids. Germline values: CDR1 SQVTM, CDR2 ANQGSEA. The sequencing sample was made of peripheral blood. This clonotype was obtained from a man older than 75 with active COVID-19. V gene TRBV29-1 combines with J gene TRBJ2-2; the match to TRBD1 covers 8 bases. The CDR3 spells CSVGRGQNTGELFF. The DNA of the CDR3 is TGCAGCGTTGGCAGGGGGCAAAACACCGGGGAGCTGTTTTTT.